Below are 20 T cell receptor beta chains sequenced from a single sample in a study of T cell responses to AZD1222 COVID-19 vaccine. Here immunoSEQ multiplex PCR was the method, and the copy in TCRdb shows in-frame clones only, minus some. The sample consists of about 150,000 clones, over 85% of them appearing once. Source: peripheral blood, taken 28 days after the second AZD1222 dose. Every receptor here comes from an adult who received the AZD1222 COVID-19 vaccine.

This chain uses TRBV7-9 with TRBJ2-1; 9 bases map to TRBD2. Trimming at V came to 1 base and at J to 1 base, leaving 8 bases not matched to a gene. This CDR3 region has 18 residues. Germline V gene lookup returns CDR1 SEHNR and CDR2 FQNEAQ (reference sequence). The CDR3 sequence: CASSLVLSGRPSYNEQFF. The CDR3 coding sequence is TGTGCCAGCAGCTTAGTGCTGAGCGGGAGGCCGTCCTACAATGAGCAGTTCTTC.

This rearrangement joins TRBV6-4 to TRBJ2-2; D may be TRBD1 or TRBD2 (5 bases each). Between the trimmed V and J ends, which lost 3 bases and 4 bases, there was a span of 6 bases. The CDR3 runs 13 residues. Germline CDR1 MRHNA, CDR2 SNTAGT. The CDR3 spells CASSEGVTGELFF. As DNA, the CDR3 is TGTGCCAGCAGTGAGGGGGTCACCGGGGAGCTGTTTTTT.

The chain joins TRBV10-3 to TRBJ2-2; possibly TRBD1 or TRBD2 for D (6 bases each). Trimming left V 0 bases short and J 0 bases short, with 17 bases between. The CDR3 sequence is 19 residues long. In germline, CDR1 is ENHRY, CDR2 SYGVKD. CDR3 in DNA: TGTGCCATCAGTGAGTCGACTCTGGGGGGACAATCGAACACCGGGGAGCTGTTTTTT. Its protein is CAISESTLGGQSNTGELFF.

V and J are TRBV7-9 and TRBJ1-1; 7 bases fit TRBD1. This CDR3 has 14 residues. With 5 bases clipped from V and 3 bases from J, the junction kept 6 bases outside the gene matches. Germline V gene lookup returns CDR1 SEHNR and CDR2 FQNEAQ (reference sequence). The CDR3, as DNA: TGTGCCAGCAGCCCGGGGGACAGCTACACTGAAGCTTTCTTT. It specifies CASSPGDSYTEAFF. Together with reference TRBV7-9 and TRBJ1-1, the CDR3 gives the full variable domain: DTGVSQNPRHKITKRGQNVTFRCDPISEHNRLYWYRQTLGQGPEFLTYFQNEAQLEKSRLLSDRFSAERPKGSFSTLEIQRTEQGDSAMYLCASSPGDSYTEAFFGQGTRLTVV.

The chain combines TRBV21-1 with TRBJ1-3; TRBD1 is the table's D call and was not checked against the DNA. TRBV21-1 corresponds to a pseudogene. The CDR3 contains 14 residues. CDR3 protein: CANDRRISGNTIYF. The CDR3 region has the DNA TGTGCCAATGACAGGAGGATCTCTGGAAACACCATATATTTT.

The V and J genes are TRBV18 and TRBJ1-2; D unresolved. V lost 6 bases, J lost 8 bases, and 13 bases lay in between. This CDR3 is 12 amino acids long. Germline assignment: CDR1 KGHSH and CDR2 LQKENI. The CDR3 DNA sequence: TGTGCCAGCTCCCCTCAAGCGGGAGGCTACACCTTC. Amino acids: CASSPQAGGYTF.

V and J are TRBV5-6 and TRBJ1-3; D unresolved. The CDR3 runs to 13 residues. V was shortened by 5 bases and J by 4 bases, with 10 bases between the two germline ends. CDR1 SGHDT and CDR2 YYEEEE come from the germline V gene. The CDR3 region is CASRPGVGNTIYF. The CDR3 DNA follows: TGTGCCAGCAGACCCGGGGTCGGAAACACCATATATTTT. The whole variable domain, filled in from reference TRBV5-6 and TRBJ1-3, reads DAGVTQSPTHLIKTRGQQVTLRCSPKSGHDTVSWYQQALGQGPQFIFQYYEEEERQRGNFPDRFSGHQFPNYSSELNVNALLLGDSALYLCASRPGVGNTIYFGEGSWLTVV.

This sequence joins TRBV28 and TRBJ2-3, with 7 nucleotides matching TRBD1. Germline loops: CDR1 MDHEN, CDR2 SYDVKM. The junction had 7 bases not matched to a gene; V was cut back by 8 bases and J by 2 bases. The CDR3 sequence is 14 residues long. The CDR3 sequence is CASESGQNTDTQYF. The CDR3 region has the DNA TGTGCCAGCGAATCGGGACAGAACACAGATACGCAGTATTTT.

CDR3 sequence reads: CASSVGLKDYEQYF. The CDR3 nucleotides read TGTGCCAGCAGCGTGGGACTAAAAGACTACGAGCAGTACTTC. V and J are TRBV9 and TRBJ2-7; TRBD2 aligns across 7 bases. The CDR3 has 14 amino acids. Losses at the gene ends were 2 bases for V and 3 bases for J; bases not matched to a gene: 5. Looked up from germline, CDR1 is SGDLS and CDR2 is YYNGEE. Looking up the rest from reference TRBV9 and TRBJ2-7 gives the full variable domain: DSGVTQTPKHLITATGQRVTLRCSPRSGDLSVYWYQQSLDQGLQFLIQYYNGEERAKGNILERFSAQQFPDLHSELNLSSLELGDSALYFCASSVGLKDYEQYFGPGTRLTVT.

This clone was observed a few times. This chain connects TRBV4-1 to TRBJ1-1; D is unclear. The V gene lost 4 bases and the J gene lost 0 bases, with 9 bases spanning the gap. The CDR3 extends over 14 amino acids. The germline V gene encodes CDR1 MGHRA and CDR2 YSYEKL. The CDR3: CASSPLNMNTEAFF. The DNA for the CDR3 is TGCGCCAGCAGCCCTTTAAACATGAACACTGAAGCTTTCTTT.

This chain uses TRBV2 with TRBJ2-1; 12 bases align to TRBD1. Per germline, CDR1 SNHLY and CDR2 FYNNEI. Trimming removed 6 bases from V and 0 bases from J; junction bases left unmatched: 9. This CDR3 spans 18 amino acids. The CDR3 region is CASRKGQGAWSSYNEQFF. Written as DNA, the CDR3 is TGTGCCAGCAGAAAGGGACAGGGGGCTTGGAGCTCCTACAATGAGCAGTTCTTC.

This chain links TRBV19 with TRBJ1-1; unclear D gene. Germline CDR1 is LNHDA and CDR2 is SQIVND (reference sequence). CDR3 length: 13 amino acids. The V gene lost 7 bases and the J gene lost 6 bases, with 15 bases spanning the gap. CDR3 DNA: TGTGCCAGTACTAGGGCCGATAGTCCTGAAGCTTTCTTT. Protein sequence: CASTRADSPEAFF.

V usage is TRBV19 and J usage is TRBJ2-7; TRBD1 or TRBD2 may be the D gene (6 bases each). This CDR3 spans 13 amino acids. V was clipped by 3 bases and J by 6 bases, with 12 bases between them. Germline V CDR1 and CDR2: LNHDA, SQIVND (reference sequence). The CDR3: CASSIGSGAEQYF. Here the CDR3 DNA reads TGTGCCAGTAGTATCGGTTCGGGGGCCGAGCAGTACTTC.

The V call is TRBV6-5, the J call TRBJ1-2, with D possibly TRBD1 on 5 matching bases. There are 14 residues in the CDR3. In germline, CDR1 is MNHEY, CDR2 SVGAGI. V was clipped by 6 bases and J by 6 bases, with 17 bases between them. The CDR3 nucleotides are TGTGCCAGCAGACGAGCGGGACGAGAAGATGGCTACACCTTC. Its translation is CASRRAGREDGYTF.

Here the CDR3 DNA reads TGTGCCAGCAGTGCGGGACTGGACCAGCCCCAGCATTTT. This translates into CASSAGLDQPQHF. V usage is TRBV9 and J usage is TRBJ1-5; D possibly corresponds to TRBD1 (5 bases). The V end lost 5 bases, the J end lost 7 bases, and 13 bases lay between the germline ends. The CDR3 extends over 13 amino acids. The germline CDR1 and CDR2 sequences are SGDLS and YYNGEE. Full variable domain (remainder filled in from reference TRBV9 and TRBJ1-5): DSGVTQTPKHLITATGQRVTLRCSPRSGDLSVYWYQQSLDQGLQFLIQYYNGEERAKGNILERFSAQQFPDLHSELNLSSLELGDSALYFCASSAGLDQPQHFGDGTRLSIL.

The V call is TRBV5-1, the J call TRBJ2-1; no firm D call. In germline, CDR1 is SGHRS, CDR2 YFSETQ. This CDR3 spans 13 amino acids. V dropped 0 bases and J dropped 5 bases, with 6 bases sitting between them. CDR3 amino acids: CASSLVGNNEQFF. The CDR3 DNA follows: TGCGCCAGCAGCTTGGTGGGGAACAATGAGCAGTTCTTC. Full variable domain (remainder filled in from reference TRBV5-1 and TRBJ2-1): KAGVTQTPRYLIKTRGQQVTLSCSPISGHRSVSWYQQTPGQGLQFLFEYFSETQRNKGNFPGRFSGRQFSNSRSEMNVSTLELGDSALYLCASSLVGNNEQFFGPGTRLTVL.

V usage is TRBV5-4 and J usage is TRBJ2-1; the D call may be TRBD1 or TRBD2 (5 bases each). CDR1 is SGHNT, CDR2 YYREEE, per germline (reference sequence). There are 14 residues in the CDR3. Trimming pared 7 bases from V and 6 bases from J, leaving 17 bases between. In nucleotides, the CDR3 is TGTGCCAGCGGGACGCCACTGTCGGGCAATGAGCAGTTCTTC. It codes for CASGTPLSGNEQFF.

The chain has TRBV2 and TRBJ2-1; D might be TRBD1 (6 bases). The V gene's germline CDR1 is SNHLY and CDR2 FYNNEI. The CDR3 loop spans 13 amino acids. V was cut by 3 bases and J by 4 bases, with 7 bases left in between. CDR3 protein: CASSEDRYNEQFF. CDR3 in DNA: TGTGCCAGCAGTGAGGACAGATACAATGAGCAGTTCTTC. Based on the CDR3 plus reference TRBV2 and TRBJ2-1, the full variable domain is EPEVTQTPSHQVTQMGQEVILRCVPISNHLYFYWYRQILGQKVEFLVSFYNNEISEKSEIFDDQFSVERPDGSNFTLKIRSTKLEDSAMYFCASSEDRYNEQFFGPGTRLTVL.

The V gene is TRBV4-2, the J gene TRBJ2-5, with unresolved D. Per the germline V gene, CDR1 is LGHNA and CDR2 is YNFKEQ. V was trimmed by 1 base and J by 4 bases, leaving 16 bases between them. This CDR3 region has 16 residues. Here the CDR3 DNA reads TGTGCCAGCAGCCAAGGAGCCAAAGGTACCCTAGAGACCCAGTACTTC. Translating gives CASSQGAKGTLETQYF.

The CDR3 sequence is CASRPGQGASGELFF. CDR3 nucleotide sequence: TGCGCCAGCAGGCCGGGACAGGGGGCTTCCGGGGAGCTGTTTTTT. The chain employs TRBV5-1 and TRBJ2-2; 12 nucleotides align to TRBD1. The CDR3 length is 15 residues. Germline CDR1 reads SGHRS; CDR2 reads YFSETQ. V lost 5 bases and J lost 6; bases outside the gene matches: 5.